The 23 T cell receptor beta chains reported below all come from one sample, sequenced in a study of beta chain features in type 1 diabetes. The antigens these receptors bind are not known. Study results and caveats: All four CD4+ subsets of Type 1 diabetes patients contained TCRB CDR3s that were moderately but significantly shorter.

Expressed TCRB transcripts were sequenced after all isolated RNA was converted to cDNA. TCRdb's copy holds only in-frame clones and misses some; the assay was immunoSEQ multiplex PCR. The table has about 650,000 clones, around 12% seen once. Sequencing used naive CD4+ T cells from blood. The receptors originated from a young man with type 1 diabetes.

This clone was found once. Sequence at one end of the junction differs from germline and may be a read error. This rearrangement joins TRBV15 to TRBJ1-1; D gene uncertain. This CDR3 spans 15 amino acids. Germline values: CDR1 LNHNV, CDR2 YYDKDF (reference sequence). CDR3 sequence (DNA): TGTGCCACCAGCCGAGACAATCGGGTGAACACTGAAGCTTTCTTT. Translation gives CATSRDNRVNTEAFF.

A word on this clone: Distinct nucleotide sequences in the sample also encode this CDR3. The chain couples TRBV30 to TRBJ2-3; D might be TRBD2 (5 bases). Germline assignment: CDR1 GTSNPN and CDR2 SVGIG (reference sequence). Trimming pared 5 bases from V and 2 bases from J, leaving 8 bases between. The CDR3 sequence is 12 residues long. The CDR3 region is CAWARDTDTQYF. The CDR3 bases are TGTGCCTGGGCGAGGGACACAGATACGCAGTATTTT.

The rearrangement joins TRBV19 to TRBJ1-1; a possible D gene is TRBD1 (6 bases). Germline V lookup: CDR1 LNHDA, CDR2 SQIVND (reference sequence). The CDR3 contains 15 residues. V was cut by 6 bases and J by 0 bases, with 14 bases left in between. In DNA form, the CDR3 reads TGTGCCAGTAGGCACAGGGTATCTATGAACACTGAAGCTTTCTTT. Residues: CASRHRVSMNTEAFF. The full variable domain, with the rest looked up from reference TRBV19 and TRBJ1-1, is DGGITQSPKYLFRKEGQNVTLSCEQNLNHDAMYWYRQDPGQGLRLIYYSQIVNDFQKGDIAEGYSVSREKKESFPLTVTSAQKNPTAFYLCASRHRVSMNTEAFFGQGTRLTVV.

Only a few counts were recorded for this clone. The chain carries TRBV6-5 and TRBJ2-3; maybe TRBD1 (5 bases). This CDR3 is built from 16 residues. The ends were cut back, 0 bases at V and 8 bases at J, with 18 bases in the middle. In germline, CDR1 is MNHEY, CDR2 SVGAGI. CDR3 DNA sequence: TGTGCCAGCAGTTACTCAAGGACAAGGTACGAGGCTACGCAGTATTTT. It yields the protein CASSYSRTRYEATQYF.

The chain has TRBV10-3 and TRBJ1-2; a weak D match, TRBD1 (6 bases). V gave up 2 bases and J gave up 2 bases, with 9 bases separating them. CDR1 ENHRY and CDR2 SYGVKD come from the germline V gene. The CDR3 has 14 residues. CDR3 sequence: CAISEPGGNYGYTF. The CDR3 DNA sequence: TGTGCCATCAGTGAGCCCGGGGGCAACTATGGCTACACCTTC.

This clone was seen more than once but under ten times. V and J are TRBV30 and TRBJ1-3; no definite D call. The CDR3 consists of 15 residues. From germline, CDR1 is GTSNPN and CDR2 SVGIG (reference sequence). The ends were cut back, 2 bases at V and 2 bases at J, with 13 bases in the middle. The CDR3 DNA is TGTGCCTGGAGTAGGAAGGGCGGACCTGGAAACACCATATATTTT. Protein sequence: CAWSRKGGPGNTIYF.

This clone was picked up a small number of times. DNA of the CDR3: TGTGCCAGCAGGGCAGGGACAGGACATCAGCCCCAGCATTTT. Encoded protein: CASRAGTGHQPQHF. This chain uses TRBV6-1 with TRBJ1-5; 8 bases align to TRBD1. The trim removed 6 bases at V and 5 bases at J, leaving 6 bases unmatched. The CDR3 extends over 14 amino acids. CDR1 MNHNS and CDR2 SASEGT come from the germline V gene.

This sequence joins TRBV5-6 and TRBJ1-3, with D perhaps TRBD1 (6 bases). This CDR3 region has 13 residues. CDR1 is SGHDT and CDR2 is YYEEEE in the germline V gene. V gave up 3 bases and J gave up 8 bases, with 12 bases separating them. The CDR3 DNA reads TGTGCCAGCAGCTGGACAGTGGGAGACACCATATATTTT. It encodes CASSWTVGDTIYF. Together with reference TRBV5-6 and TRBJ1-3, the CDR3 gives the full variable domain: DAGVTQSPTHLIKTRGQQVTLRCSPKSGHDTVSWYQQALGQGPQFIFQYYEEEERQRGNFPDRFSGHQFPNYSSELNVNALLLGDSALYLCASSWTVGDTIYFGEGSWLTVV.

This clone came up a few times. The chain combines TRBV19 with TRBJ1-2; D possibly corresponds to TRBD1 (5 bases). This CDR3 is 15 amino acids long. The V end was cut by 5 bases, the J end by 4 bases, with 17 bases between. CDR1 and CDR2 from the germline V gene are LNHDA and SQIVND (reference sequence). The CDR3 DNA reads TGTGCCAGTAGTCTTAAAGAAGACAGATTCTATGGCTACACCTTC. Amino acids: CASSLKEDRFYGYTF.

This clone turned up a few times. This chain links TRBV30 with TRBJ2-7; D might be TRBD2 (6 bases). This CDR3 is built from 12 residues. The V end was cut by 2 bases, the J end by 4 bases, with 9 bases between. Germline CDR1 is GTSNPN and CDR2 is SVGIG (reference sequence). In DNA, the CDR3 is TGTGCCTGGAGTAGGAGGGATTACGAGCAGTACTTC. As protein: CAWSRRDYEQYF.

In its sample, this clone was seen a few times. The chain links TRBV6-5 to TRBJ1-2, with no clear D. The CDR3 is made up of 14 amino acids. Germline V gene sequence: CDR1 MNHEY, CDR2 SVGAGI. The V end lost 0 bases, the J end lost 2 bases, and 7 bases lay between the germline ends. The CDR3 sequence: CASSYSRQNYGYTF. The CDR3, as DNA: TGTGCCAGCAGTTACTCTCGGCAGAACTATGGCTACACCTTC.

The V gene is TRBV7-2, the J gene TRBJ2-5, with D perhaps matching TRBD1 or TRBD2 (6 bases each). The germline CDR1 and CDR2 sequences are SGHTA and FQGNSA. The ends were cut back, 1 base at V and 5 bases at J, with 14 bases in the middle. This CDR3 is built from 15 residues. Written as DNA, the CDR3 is TGTGCCAGCAGCTTAGGGGGGGCTCGACGGGAGACCCAGTACTTC. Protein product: CASSLGGARRETQYF.

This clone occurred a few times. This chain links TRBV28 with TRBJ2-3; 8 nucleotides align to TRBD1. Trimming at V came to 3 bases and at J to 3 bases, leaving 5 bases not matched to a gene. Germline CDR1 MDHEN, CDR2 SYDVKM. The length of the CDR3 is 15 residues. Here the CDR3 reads CASSFWTGRTDTQYF. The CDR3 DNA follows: TGTGCCAGCAGTTTCTGGACAGGGAGGACAGATACGCAGTATTTT.

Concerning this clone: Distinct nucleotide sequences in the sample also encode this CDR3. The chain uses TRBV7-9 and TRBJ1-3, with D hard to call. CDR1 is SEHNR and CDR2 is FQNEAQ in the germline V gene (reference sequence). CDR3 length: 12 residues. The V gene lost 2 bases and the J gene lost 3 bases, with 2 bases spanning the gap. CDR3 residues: CASSLSGNTIYF. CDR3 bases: TGTGCCAGCAGCTTAAGTGGAAACACCATATATTTT.

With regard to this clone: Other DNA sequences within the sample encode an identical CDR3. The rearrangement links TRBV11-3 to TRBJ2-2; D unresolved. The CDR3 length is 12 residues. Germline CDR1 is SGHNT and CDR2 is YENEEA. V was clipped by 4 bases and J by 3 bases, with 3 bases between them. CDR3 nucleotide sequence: TGTGCCAGCAGCTCTTACACCGGGGAGCTGTTTTTT. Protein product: CASSSYTGELFF. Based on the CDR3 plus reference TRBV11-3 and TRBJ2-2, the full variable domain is EAGVVQSPRYKIIEKKQPVAFWCNPISGHNTLYWYLQNLGQGPELLIRYENEEAVDDSQLPKDRFSAERLKGVDSTLKIQPAELGDSAVYLCASSSYTGELFFGEGSRLTVL.

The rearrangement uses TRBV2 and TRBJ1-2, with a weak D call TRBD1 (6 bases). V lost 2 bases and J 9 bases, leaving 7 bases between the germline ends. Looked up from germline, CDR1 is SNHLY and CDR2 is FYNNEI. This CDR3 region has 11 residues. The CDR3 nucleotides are TGTGCCAGCAGTGAACAGGGGAGCTACACCTTC. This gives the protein CASSEQGSYTF.

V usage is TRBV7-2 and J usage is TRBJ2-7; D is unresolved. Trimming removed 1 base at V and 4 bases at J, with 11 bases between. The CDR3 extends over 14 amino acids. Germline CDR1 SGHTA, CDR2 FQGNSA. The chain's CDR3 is CASSLGSSGYEQYF. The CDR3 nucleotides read TGTGCCAGCAGCTTAGGCTCATCTGGATACGAGCAGTACTTC.

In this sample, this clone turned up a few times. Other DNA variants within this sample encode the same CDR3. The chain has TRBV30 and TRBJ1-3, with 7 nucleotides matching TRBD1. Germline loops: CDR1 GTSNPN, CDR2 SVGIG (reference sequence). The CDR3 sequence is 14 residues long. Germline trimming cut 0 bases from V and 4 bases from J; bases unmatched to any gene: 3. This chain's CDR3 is CAWSVPGGGNTIYF. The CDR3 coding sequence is TGTGCCTGGAGTGTACCAGGGGGAGGAAACACCATATATTTT.

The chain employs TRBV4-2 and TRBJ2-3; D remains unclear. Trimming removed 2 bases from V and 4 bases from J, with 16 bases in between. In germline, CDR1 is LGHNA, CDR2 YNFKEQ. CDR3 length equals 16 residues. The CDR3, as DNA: TGTGCCAGCAGCCAACCTTCAGGAGTAGGGTCAGATACGCAGTATTTT. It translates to CASSQPSGVGSDTQYF.

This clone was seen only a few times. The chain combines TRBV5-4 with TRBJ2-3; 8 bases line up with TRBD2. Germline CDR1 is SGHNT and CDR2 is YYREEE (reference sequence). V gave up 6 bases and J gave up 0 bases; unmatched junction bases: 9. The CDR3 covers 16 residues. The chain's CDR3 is CASTSGGGISTDTQYF. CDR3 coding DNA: TGTGCCAGCACCTCCGGCGGGGGGATAAGCACAGATACGCAGTATTTT.

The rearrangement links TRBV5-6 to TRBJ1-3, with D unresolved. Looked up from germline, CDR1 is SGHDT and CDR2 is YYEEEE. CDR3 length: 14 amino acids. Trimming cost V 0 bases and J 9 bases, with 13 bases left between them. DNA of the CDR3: TGTGCCAGCAGCTTGGTTTCAACGCGAGGCACCATATATTTT. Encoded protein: CASSLVSTRGTIYF.

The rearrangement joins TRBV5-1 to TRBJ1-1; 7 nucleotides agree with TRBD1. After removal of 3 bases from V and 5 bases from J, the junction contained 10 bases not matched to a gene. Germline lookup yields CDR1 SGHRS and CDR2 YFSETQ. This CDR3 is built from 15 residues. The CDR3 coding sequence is TGCGCCAGCAGCTCCCTACAGGGGAGCTGGACTGAAGCTTTCTTT. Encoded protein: CASSSLQGSWTEAFF.

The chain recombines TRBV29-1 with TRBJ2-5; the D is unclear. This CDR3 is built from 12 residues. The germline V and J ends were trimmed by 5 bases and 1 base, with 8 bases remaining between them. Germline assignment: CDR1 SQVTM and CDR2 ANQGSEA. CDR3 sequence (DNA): TGCAGCGTTATTGACGCCCAAGAGACCCAGTACTTC. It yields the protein CSVIDAQETQYF.